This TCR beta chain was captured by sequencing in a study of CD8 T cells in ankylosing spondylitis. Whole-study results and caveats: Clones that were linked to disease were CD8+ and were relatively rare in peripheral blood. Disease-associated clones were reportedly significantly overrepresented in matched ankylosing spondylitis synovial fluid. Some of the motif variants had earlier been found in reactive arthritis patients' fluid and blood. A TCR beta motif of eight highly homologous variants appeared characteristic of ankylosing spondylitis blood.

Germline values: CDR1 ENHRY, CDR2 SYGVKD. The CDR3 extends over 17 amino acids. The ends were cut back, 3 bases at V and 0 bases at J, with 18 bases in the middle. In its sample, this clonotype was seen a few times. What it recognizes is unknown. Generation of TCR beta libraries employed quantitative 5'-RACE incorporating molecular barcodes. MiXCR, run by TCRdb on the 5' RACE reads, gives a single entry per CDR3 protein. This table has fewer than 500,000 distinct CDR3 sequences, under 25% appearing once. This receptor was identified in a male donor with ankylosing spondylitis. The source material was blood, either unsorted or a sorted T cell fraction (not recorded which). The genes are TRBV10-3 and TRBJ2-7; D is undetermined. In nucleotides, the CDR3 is TGTGCCATCAGTGACATGGGATCAGCCCCTTACTCCTACGAGCAGTACTTC. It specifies CAISDMGSAPYSYEQYF.